A selection of T cell receptor beta chains follows, all from one sample in a study of PD-1 blockade in classical Hodgkin lymphoma. Using immunoSEQ multiplex PCR, the repertoire was profiled, and TCRdb retains in-frame clones only, with some absent. The repertoire has around 50,000 clones, 65% to 80% of them found once; the top ten carry about 12%. Material: peripheral blood mononuclear cells (PBMCs), obtained before the fourth cycle of nivolumab. The receptor set was obtained from a human donor with classical Hodgkin lymphoma. The CDR3 runs from the conserved cysteine through the conserved F or W. The D gene is left open where the match is weak. Size tells how often a clone was seen (once, few, many) or the class of an expanded clone, and some rows leave it out.

d_call clone_size cdr3_length j_call v_call cdr3_nt cdr3_aa
NA NA 12 TRBJ2-5 TRBV29-1 TGCAGCGTTGAACGGGCGTGGGGGACCCAGTACTTC CSVERAWGTQYF
NA NA 11 TRBJ1-3 TRBV7-9 TGTGCCGGCCTGGGAGGAAACACCATATATTTT CAGLGGNTIYF
NA NA 13 TRBJ1-2 TRBV6-5 TGTGCCAGCAGAGTAGGGACATCATATGGCTACACCTTC CASRVGTSYGYTF
NA few 13 TRBJ2-1 TRBV7-8 TGTGCCAGCAGCTTAGGGGAGGGGGATGAGCAGTTCTTC CASSLGEGDEQFF
NA NA 18 TRBJ1-4 TRBV14 TGTGCCAGCAGCCAAGAGAGAGCTAGTGGCCGAACTAATGAAAAACTGTTTTTT CASSQERASGRTNEKLFF
TRBD1 NA 14 TRBJ2-7 TRBV11-2 TGTGCCAGCAGCTTAGAGGGACAGGGGTACGAGCAGTACTTC CASSLEGQGYEQYF
NA NA 14 TRBJ2-5 TRBV6-4 TGTGCCAGCAGGGTCCCGGTACAGCAAGAGACCCAGTACTTC CASRVPVQQETQYF
TRBD2 NA 17 TRBJ2-5 TRBV9 TGTGCCAGCAGCGTTCAAGCTAGCGGGAGTTTGGGGGAGACCCAGTACTTC CASSVQASGSLGETQYF
NA NA 15 TRBJ1-1 TRBV9 TGTGCCAGCAGCGTAGACGGGGGGACGGGCACTGAAGCTTTCTTT CASSVDGGTGTEAFF
NA NA 15 TRBJ2-1 TRBV7-9 TGTGCCAGCAGCTTACTCCCTTCGGACCCATCAGAGCAGTTCTTC CASSLLPSDPSEQFF
TRBD1 NA 16 TRBJ1-5 TRBV6-6 TGTGCCAGCAGACCTAGGACAGGTCTTAGCAATCAGCCCCAGCATTTT CASRPRTGLSNQPQHF
NA few 14 TRBJ1-2 TRBV28 TGTGCCAGCAGTTTAATGGGACGGGGGTCGGGCTACACCTTC CASSLMGRGSGYTF
TRBD2 NA 14 TRBJ2-4 TRBV9 TGTGCCAGCAGCCCTACTAGCGACCCAAACATTCAGTACTTC CASSPTSDPNIQYF
TRBD2 few 14 TRBJ2-1 TRBV6-5 TGTGCCAGCAGTACAGGGGAGCGGGAGGGGTGGCAGTTCTTC CASSTGEREGWQFF
NA once 13 TRBJ2-7 TRBV19 TGTGCCAGTAGTATCGCCGTTTCCTACGAGCAGTACTTC CASSIAVSYEQYF
TRBD2 NA 16 TRBJ2-1 TRBV4-1 TGCGCCAGCAGCCAAGAATTAGCGGGAGGAGGAAATGAGCAGTTCTTC CASSQELAGGGNEQFF
NA NA 16 TRBJ2-2 TRBV5-1 TGCGCCAGCAGCTTGGATAGAGTAGAGAACACCGGGGAGCTGTTTTTT CASSLDRVENTGELFF
NA few 15 TRBJ2-1 TRBV4-2 TGTGCCAGCAGCCAGGCCTGGGGCTCCTACAATGAGCAGTTCTTC CASSQAWGSYNEQFF
NA once 14 TRBJ2-1 TRBV15 TGTGCCACCGAGTTAGGGGGTTTTTACAATGAGCAGTTCTTC CATELGGFYNEQFF
NA NA 14 TRBJ2-1 TRBV19 TGTGCCAGTAGAAGGGGAGAAAGTTACAATGAGCAGTTCTTC CASRRGESYNEQFF
TRBD2 NA 14 TRBJ2-7 TRBV5-6 TGTGCCAGCAGCTTGGGCGGGAGCGCCTACGAGCAGTACTTC CASSLGGSAYEQYF
TRBD2 NA 18 TRBJ2-1 TRBV27 TGTGCCAGCAGTGCCATGACTAGCGGGAGACCAGCTGGCGATGAGCAGTTCTTC CASSAMTSGRPAGDEQFF
TRBD1 few 15 TRBJ1-4 TRBV5-1 TGCGCCAGCAGCTTGGGGACAGGGCAGTTAGAAAAACTGTTTTTT CASSLGTGQLEKLFF
NA NA 14 TRBJ2-7 TRBV28 TGTGCCAGCAGTTGGGTCAATCTCTCCTACGAGCAGTACTTC CASSWVNLSYEQYF
NA NA 16 TRBJ2-5 TRBV6-9 TGTGCCAGCAGCAACCTTGCGTCGACTGGCCAAGAGACCCAGTACTTC CASSNLASTGQETQYF
NA NA 16 TRBJ2-1 TRBV21-1 TGTGCCAGCAGCAAAAGGCCACAGGGGAGGTACAATGAGCAGTTCTTC CASSKRPQGRYNEQFF
TRBD2 once 15 TRBJ2-3 TRBV2 TGTGCCAGCAGTGATTTGCGGGAGGAGGGAGATACGCAGTATTTT CASSDLREEGDTQYF
TRBD1 NA 15 TRBJ2-7 TRBV7-8 TGTGCCAGCAGCCCCAGGACAGGGAGTACCTACGAGCAGTACTTC CASSPRTGSTYEQYF
NA NA 13 TRBJ2-7 TRBV14 TGTGCCAGCAGCCAAGACCTCCGGTACGAGCAGTACTTC CASSQDLRYEQYF
NA NA 14 TRBJ1-1 TRBV11-2 TGTGCCAGCAGCTTAGAGGGCAGCAACACTGAAGCTTTCTTT CASSLEGSNTEAFF
TRBD1 NA 17 TRBJ2-7 TRBV7-8 TGTGCCAGCAGCTTACGAGCTCCGGGACAGGGAACCCACGAGCAGTACTTC CASSLRAPGQGTHEQYF
TRBD1 NA 14 TRBJ1-2 TRBV6-5 TGTGCCAGCAGTCGACTCGGGACAGGGATAGGCTACACCTTC CASSRLGTGIGYTF
NA NA 14 TRBJ2-7 TRBV7-8 TGTGCCAGCAGCTTACCGGGGAGCGGTTACGAGCAGTACTTC CASSLPGSGYEQYF
NA NA 12 TRBJ1-6 TRBV6-5 TGTGCCAGCAGTTTAGGCAATTCACCCCTCCACTTT CASSLGNSPLHF
TRBD2 once 18 TRBJ2-2 TRBV23-1 TGCGCCAGCAGTCAATTTCTCCCTAGCGGGAGATACACCGGGGAGCTGTTTTTT CASSQFLPSGRYTGELFF
NA NA 14 TRBJ1-4 TRBV30 TGTGCCCCAAAGGGTGAAGGGGCCCGACGAAAAACTGTTTTT CAPKGEGARRKTVF
NA few 17 TRBJ1-5 TRBV19 TGTGCCAGTAGTGCCAACCTGGTCAGGGCCCTATATCAGCCCCAGCATTTT CASSANLVRALYQPQHF
NA NA 14 TRBJ2-3 TRBV2 TGTGCCAGCAGTGTCGTATTAGAGACAGATACGCAGTATTTT CASSVVLETDTQYF
NA NA 13 TRBJ2-7 TRBV2 TGTGCCAGACGTCGGGCTGGTCCCTACGAGCAGTACTTC CARRRAGPYEQYF
NA NA 18 TRBJ2-1 TRBV28 TGTGCCAGCAGTTTACCCCCCCTAGGTGTGCGGAGCTACAATGAGCAGTTCTTC CASSLPPLGVRSYNEQFF
NA NA 10 TRBJ2-1 TRBV5-5 TGTGCCAGCAACGTCATGGAACAGTTCTTC CASNVMEQFF
NA NA 14 TRBJ2-1 TRBV6-1 TGTGCCAGCAGTGAAAGCGTCGGCTACAATGAGCAGTTCTTC CASSESVGYNEQFF
NA NA 13 TRBJ1-6 TRBV14 TGTGCCAGCAGCCCCCTTTGGGATTCACCCCTCCACTTT CASSPLWDSPLHF
TRBD1 NA 15 TRBJ1-1 TRBV28 TGTGCCAGCAGCGTCAGGGGGCGCTTGGACACTGAAGCTTTCTTT CASSVRGRLDTEAFF
NA NA 16 TRBJ1-4 TRBV5-1 TGCGCCAGCAGCTTGCTTGGTGCTACGTGGGATGAAAAACTGTTTTTT CASSLLGATWDEKLFF
NA NA 14 TRBJ2-6 TRBV7-2 TGTGCCAGCAGCTTATTCTCGGGGGCCAACGTCCTGACTTTC CASSLFSGANVLTF
TRBD2 NA 15 TRBJ2-7 TRBV29-1 TGCAGCGTCGGTTGGGGAGCGGGAGGGCCCCACGAGCAGTACTTC CSVGWGAGGPHEQYF
NA NA 16 TRBJ2-2 TRBV4-1 TGCGCCAGCAGCCAAGAAATAGTAAAGGGGGCCGGGGAGCTGTTTTTT CASSQEIVKGAGELFF
NA NA 14 TRBJ2-7 TRBV28 TGTGCCAGCAGACCCCCTGGGCGCGCCTACGAGCAGTACTTC CASRPPGRAYEQYF
NA few 15 TRBJ1-1 TRBV28 TGTGCCAGCAGTTTCACGGCTCGTGGCGGCAGGGAGGATTTCTTT CASSFTARGGREDFF
TRBD2 once 14 TRBJ2-3 TRBV9 TGTGCCAGCAAGGCGGGAGCGAGCACAGATACGCAGTATTTT CASKAGASTDTQYF
NA NA 11 TRBJ2-6 TRBV2 TGTGCCAGCACGGCGACCAACGTCCTGACTTTC CASTATNVLTF
TRBD1 NA 15 TRBJ2-7 TRBV5-1 TGCGCCAGCAGCTGGGGACAGGCTAATACCTACGAGCAGTACTTC CASSWGQANTYEQYF
NA NA 14 TRBJ2-5 TRBV21-1 TGTGCCAGCAGCAAAGTCGGTCCTAGGGAGACCCAGTACTTC CASSKVGPRETQYF